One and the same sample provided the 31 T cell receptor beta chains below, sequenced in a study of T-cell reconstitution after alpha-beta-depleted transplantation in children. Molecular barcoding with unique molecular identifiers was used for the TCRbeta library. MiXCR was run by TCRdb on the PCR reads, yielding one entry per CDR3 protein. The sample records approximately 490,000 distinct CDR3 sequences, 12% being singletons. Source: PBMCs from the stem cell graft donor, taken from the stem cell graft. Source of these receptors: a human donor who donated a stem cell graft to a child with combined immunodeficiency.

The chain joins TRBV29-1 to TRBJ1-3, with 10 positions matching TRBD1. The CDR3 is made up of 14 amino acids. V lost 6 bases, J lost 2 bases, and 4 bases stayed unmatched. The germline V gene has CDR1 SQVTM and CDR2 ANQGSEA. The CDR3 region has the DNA TGCAGCGTGGACGGGACAGGGGCTGGAAACACCATATATTTT. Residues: CSVDGTGAGNTIYF.

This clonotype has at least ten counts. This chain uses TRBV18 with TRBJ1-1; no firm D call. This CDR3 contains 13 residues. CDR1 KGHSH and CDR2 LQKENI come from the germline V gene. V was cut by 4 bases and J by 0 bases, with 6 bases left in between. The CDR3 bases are TGTGCCAGCTCACTCCCCATGAACACTGAAGCTTTCTTT. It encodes CASSLPMNTEAFF.

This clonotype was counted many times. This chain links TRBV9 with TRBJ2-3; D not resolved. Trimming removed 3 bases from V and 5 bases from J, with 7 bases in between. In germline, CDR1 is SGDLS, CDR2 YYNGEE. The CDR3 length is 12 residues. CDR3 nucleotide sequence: TGTGCCAGCAGCGGCCCAGGAGATACGCAGTATTTT. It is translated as CASSGPGDTQYF.

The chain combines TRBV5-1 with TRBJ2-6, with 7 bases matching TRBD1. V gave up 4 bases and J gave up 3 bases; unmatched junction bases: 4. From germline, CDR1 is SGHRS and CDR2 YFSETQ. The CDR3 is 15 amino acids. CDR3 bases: TGCGCCAGCAGCCCATACAGGGGTGGGGCCAACGTCCTGACTTTC. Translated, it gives CASSPYRGGANVLTF.

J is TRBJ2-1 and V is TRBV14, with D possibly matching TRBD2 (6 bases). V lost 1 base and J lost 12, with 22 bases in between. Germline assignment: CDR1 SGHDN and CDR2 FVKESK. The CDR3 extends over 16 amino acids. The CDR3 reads CASSQGSAGRPRGQFF. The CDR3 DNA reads TGTGCCAGCAGCCAAGGCTCTGCGGGACGCCCCCGAGGGCAGTTCTTC.

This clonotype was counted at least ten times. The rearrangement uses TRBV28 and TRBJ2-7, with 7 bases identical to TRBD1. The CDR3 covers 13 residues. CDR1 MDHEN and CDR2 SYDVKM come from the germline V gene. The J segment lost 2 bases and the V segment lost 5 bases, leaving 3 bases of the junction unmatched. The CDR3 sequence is CASSDGTAYEQYF. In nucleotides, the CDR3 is TGTGCCAGCAGTGACGGGACAGCCTACGAGCAGTACTTC.

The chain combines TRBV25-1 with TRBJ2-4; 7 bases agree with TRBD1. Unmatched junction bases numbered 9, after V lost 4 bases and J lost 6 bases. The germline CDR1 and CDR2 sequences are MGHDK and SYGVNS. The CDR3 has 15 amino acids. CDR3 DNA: TGTGCCAGCAGTGGCCCTACAGGGGCCTCAAACATTCAGTACTTC. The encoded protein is CASSGPTGASNIQYF.

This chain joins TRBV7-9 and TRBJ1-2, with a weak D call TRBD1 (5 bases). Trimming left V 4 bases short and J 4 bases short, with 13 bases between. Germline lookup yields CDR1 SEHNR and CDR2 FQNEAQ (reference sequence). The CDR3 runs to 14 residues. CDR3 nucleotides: TGTGCCAGCAGCTCAGGACACCTTACCTATGGCTACACCTTC. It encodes CASSSGHLTYGYTF.

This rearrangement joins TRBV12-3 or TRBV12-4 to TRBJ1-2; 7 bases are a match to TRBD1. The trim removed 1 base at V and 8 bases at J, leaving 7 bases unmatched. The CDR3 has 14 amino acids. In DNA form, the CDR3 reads TGTGCCAGCAGTTTAGGAGACAGGGAAGTGGGCTACACCTTC. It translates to CASSLGDREVGYTF.

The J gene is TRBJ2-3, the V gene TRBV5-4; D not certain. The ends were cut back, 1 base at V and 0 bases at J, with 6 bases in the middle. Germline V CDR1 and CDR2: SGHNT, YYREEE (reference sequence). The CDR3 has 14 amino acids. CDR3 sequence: CASSLKLSTDTQYF. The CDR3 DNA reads TGTGCCAGCAGCTTGAAACTAAGCACAGATACGCAGTATTTT.

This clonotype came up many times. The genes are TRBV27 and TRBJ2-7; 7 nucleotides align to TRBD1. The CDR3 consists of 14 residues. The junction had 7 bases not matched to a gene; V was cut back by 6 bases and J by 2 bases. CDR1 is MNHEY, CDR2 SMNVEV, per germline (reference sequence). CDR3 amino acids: CASSGTASPYEQYF. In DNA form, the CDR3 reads TGTGCCAGCAGCGGGACAGCTAGCCCCTACGAGCAGTACTTC.

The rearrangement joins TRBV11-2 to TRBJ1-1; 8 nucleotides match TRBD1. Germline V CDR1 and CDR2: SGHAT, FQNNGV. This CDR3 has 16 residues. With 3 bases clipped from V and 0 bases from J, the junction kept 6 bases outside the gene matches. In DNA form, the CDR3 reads TGTGCCAGCAGCTTTACAGGGGGAAGGATGAACACTGAAGCTTTCTTT. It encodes CASSFTGGRMNTEAFF.

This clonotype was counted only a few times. CDR3 sequence reads: CASSLTGVYEQYF. The CDR3 coding sequence is TGTGCCAGCAGCTTGACAGGGGTATACGAGCAGTACTTC. The gene calls are TRBV7-2 and TRBJ2-7; 8 bases are a match to TRBD1. Germline CDR1 is SGHTA and CDR2 is FQGNSA. With V trimmed by 3 bases and J by 4 bases, 2 bases remained unmatched. The CDR3 loop spans 13 amino acids.

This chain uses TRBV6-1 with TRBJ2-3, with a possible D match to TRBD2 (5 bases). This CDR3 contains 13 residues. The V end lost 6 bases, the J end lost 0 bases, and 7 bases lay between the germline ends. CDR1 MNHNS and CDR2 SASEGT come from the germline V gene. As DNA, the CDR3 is TGTGCCAGCAGGACGGGAAGCACAGATACGCAGTATTTT. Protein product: CASRTGSTDTQYF.

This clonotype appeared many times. In nucleotides, the CDR3 is TGTGCCAGCAGTTTCCTAGCGGGGGACCTAAGGGATACGCAGTATTTT. This encodes CASSFLAGDLRDTQYF. The gene calls are TRBV12-3 or TRBV12-4 and TRBJ2-3; 10 positions agree with TRBD2. The CDR3 runs to 16 residues. The ends lost 3 bases at V and 6 bases at J; junction bases unmatched: 9.

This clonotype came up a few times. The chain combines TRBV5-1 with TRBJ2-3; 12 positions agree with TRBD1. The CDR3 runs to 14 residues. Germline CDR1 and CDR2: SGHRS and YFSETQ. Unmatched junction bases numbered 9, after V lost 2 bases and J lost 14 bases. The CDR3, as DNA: TGCGCCAGCAGCTTCGGGACAGGGGGCCTATCCCTGTATTTT. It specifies CASSFGTGGLSLYF.

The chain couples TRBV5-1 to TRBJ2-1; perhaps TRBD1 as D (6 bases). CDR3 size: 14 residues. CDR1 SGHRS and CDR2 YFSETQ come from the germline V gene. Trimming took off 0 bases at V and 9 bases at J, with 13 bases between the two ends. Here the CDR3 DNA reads TGCGCCAGCAGCTTGGGGCAGGGGCCCGGTGAGCAGTTCTTC. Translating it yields CASSLGQGPGEQFF.

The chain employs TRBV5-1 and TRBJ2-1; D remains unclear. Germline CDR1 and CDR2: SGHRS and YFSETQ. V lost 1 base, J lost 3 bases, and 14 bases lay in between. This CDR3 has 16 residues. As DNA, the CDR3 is TGCGCCAGCAGCTTGATGGGCCAGGCCAACTACAATGAGCAGTTCTTC. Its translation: CASSLMGQANYNEQFF.

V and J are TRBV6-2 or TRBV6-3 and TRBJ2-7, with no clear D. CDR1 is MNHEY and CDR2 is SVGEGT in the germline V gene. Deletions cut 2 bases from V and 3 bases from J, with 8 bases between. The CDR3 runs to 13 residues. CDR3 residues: CASSYVRDYEQYF. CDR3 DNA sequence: TGTGCCAGCAGTTACGTGCGTGACTACGAGCAGTACTTC.

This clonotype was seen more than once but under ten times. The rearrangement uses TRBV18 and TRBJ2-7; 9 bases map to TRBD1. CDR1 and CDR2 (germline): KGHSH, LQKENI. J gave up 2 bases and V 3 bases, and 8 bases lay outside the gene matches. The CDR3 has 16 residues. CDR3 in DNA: TGTGCCAGCTCACCGGGAATACAGGGGGCCGCCTACGAGCAGTACTTC. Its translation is CASSPGIQGAAYEQYF.

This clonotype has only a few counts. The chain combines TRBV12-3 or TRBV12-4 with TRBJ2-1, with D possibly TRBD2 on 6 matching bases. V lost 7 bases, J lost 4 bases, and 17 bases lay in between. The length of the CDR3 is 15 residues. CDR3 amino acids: CASTFSGSGYNEQFF. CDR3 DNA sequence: TGTGCCAGCACCTTCTCGGGGAGCGGGTACAATGAGCAGTTCTTC.

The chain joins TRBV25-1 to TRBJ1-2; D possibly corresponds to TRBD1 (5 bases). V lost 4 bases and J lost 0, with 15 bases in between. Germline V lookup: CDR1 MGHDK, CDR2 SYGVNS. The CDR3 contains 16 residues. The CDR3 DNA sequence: TGTGCCAGCAGTGGGCAGTGGGGGTGGGCTAACTATGGCTACACCTTC. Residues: CASSGQWGWANYGYTF.

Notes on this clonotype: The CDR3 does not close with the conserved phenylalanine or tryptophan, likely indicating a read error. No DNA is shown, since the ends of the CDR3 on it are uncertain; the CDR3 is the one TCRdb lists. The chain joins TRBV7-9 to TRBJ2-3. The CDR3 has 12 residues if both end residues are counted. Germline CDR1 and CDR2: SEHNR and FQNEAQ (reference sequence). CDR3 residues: CASSVSTLPVLI.

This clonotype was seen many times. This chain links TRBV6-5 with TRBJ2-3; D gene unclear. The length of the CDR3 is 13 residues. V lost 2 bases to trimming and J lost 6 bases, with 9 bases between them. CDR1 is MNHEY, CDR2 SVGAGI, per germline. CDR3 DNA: TGTGCCAGCAGTTACGAAAGGGTTGATACGCAGTATTTT. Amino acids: CASSYERVDTQYF.

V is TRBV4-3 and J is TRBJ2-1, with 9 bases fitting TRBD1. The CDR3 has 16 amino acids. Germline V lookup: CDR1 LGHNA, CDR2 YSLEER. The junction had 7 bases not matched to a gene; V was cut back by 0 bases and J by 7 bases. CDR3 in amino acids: CASSQDFPGTGNEQFF. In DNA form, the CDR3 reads TGCGCCAGCAGCCAAGATTTTCCCGGGACAGGGAATGAGCAGTTCTTC.

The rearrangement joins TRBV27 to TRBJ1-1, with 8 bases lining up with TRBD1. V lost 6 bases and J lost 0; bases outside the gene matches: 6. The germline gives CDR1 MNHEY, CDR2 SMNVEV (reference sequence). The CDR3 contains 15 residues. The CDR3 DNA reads TGTGCCAGCAGCACGGGACAGGCATTGAACACTGAAGCTTTCTTT. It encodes CASSTGQALNTEAFF.

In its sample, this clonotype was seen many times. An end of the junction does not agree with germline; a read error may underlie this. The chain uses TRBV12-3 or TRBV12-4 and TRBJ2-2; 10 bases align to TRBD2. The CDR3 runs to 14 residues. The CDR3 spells CASSLAGDTGELFF. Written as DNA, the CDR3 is TGTGCCAGCAGTCTAGCGGGGGACACCGGGGAGCTGTTTTTT.

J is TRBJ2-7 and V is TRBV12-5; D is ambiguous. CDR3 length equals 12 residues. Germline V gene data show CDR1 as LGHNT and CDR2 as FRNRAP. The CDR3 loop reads CVSGHTVYEQYF. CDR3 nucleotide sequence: TGTGTCAGTGGCCACACAGTCTACGAGCAGTACTTC.

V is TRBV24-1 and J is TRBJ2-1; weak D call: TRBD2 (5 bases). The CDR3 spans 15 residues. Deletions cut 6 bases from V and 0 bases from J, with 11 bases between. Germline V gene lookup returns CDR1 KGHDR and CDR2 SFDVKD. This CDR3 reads CATSPLGSSYNEQFF. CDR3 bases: TGTGCCACCAGTCCCCTGGGGAGCTCCTACAATGAGCAGTTCTTC.

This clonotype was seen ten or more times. CDR3 loop: CATSDLRGQGAYNEQFF. In nucleotides, the CDR3 is TGTGCCACCAGTGATTTGCGAGGACAGGGAGCCTACAATGAGCAGTTCTTC. The chain couples TRBV24-1 to TRBJ2-1, with TRBD1 matching over 8 bases. V lost 0 bases and J lost 2; bases outside the gene matches: 5. The CDR3 is 17 amino acids. CDR1 and CDR2 (germline): KGHDR, SFDVKD.

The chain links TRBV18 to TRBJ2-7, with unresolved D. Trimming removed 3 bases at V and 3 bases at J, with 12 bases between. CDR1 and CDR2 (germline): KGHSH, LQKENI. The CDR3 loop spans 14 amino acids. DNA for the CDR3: TGTGCCAGCTCACCGAGCACAGCACACTACGAGCAGTACTTC. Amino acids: CASSPSTAHYEQYF.